Reported below is one TCR beta chain. Its antigen is not known. The sample is drawn from a study of T cell responses to AZD1222 COVID-19 vaccine. The V and J ends lost 9 bases and 0 bases, in that order; junction bases with no gene match: 6. From germline, CDR1 is LNHDA and CDR2 SQIVND (reference sequence). The CDR3 extends over 15 amino acids. Sequencing was performed with immunoSEQ multiplex PCR; in TCRdb, only in-frame clones are kept and a portion is missing. This table has over 75,000 clones, roughly 90% appearing once. Points from the study as a whole: Donor demographics were predominantly white British with a female majority; clonal diversity may be underestimated.

The TCR sequence derives from an adult in good health. The V and J genes are TRBV19 and TRBJ2-3; TRBD2 aligns across 10 bases. Sequenced material: peripheral blood, taken on day 0 of AZD1222 vaccination. The CDR3 reads CASTTSGTSTDTQYF. CDR3 DNA sequence: TGTGCCAGCACCACTAGCGGGACTAGCACAGATACGCAGTATTTT.